These 17 T cell receptor beta chains originate from one sample sequenced in a study of T cells after posttransplantation cyclophosphamide. Here immunoSEQ multiplex PCR was the method, and the copy in TCRdb shows in-frame clones only, minus some. Found here are roughly 20,000 clones, over 95% of them singletons; the top ten hold more than 0.15%. The naive gate required viable CD3+CD4+ or CD3+CD8+ cells with CCR7+CD45RA+CD45RO-CD95-CD27+CD28+ phenotype. The sequencing sample was made of naive CD4+ T cells sorted from PBMCs. The origin of the receptors is a man aged 35-49 years in good health, CMV-negative, and a related stem cell transplant donor.

The chain employs TRBV9 and TRBJ1-1; D is ambiguous. There are 13 residues in the CDR3. The ends were cut back, 4 bases at V and 2 bases at J, with 9 bases in the middle. Germline V gene lookup returns CDR1 SGDLS and CDR2 YYNGEE. CDR3 nucleotide sequence: TGTGCCAGCAGCACCCGCGTCAACACTGAAGCTTTCTTT. Translating gives CASSTRVNTEAFF.

V and J are TRBV6-5 and TRBJ2-7, with 9 positions matching TRBD1. This CDR3 has 13 amino acids. Germline lookup yields CDR1 MNHEY and CDR2 SVGAGI. With 5 bases clipped from V and 3 bases from J, the junction kept 2 bases outside the gene matches. The CDR3 spells CASSRTGDYEQYF. The DNA for the CDR3 is TGTGCCAGCAGTCGGACAGGGGACTACGAGCAGTACTTC.

The J gene is TRBJ1-1, the V gene TRBV11-1; 8 nucleotides agree with TRBD1. V trimming: 5 bases; J trimming: 5 bases; junction bases outside the gene matches: 4. Per germline, CDR1 SGHAT and CDR2 FQDESV (reference sequence). This CDR3 is built from 13 residues. The CDR3 nucleotides are TGTGCCAGCAGCCAGACAGGGGATACTGAAGCTTTCTTT. Encoded protein: CASSQTGDTEAFF.

Remarks on this clone: Distinct nucleotide sequences in the sample also encode this CDR3. The rearrangement joins TRBV7-3 to TRBJ1-4, with D possibly matching TRBD1 (6 bases). The CDR3 is 15 residues long. Trimming pared 5 bases from V and 3 bases from J, leaving 13 bases between. The germline V gene has CDR1 SGHTA and CDR2 FQGTGA. The CDR3 sequence is CASSPTGPANEKLFF. CDR3 nucleotide sequence: TGTGCCAGCAGCCCGACAGGTCCGGCTAATGAAAAACTGTTTTTT.

Only one count was recorded for this clone. The chain combines TRBV6-5 with TRBJ1-1; D might be TRBD1 (6 bases). The CDR3 contains 15 residues. V shed 3 bases and J shed 1 base, with 12 bases lying between them. The germline V gene has CDR1 MNHEY and CDR2 SVGAGI. The CDR3 reads CASSYSPGANTEAFF. Here the CDR3 DNA reads TGTGCCAGCAGTTATAGTCCAGGGGCGAACACTGAAGCTTTCTTT.

The rearrangement uses TRBV28 and TRBJ1-5, with 11 bases identical to TRBD1. V was clipped by 8 bases and J by 7 bases; unmatched bases: 10. The CDR3 sequence is 15 residues long. Germline CDR1 MDHEN, CDR2 SYDVKM. The CDR3 sequence is CASGVGQGAGQPQHF. Here the CDR3 DNA reads TGTGCCAGCGGGGTAGGACAGGGGGCTGGACAGCCCCAGCATTTT.

The V call is TRBV6-5, the J call TRBJ2-2; D is uncertain. CDR1 MNHEY and CDR2 SVGAGI come from the germline V gene. The CDR3 totals 12 residues. The V end lost 6 bases, the J end lost 7 bases, and 9 bases lay between the germline ends. The CDR3 nucleotides are TGTGCCAGCAGCCCCCGAGGCGGGGAGCTGTTTTTT. Translating it yields CASSPRGGELFF.

The gene calls are TRBV19 and TRBJ2-5; tentative D call: TRBD1 (5 bases). Germline V lookup: CDR1 LNHDA, CDR2 SQIVND (reference sequence). Trimming stripped 3 bases from V and 7 bases from J, with 12 bases between. This CDR3 is built from 13 residues. This CDR3 reads CASSISSQGTQYF. The CDR3 nucleotides are TGTGCCAGTAGTATTTCCTCGCAGGGGACCCAGTACTTC.

The V gene is TRBV28, the J gene TRBJ1-1, with D maybe TRBD1 (6 bases). The CDR3 is made up of 14 amino acids. Trimming removed 5 bases at V and 4 bases at J, with 14 bases between. Germline CDR1 MDHEN, CDR2 SYDVKM. The CDR3 loop is CASSLRRGITEAFF. The CDR3 DNA is TGTGCCAGCAGTCTCCGTAGGGGGATCACTGAAGCTTTCTTT.

The J gene is TRBJ2-7, the V gene TRBV5-1, with 8 nucleotides matching TRBD1. Per the germline V gene, CDR1 is SGHRS and CDR2 is YFSETQ. V was clipped by 5 bases and J by 3 bases; unmatched bases: 10. CDR3 length equals 15 residues. CDR3 in DNA: TGCGCCAGCAGGTCACAGGGGGGATGGGACTACGAGCAGTACTTC. Its translation is CASRSQGGWDYEQYF.

The chain recombines TRBV30 with TRBJ1-1, with D possibly being TRBD1 (6 bases). CDR1 is GTSNPN, CDR2 SVGIG, per germline (reference sequence). This CDR3 spans 13 amino acids. V was shortened by 5 bases and J by 8 bases, with 18 bases between the two germline ends. CDR3 nucleotide sequence: TGTGCCTGGGGGCGGGGGCACGGCAGGGAAGCTTTCTTT. Amino acid sequence: CAWGRGHGREAFF. The full variable domain, rest sourced from reference TRBV30 and TRBJ1-1, is SQTIHQWPATLVQPVGSPLSLECTVEGTSNPNLYWYRQAAGRGLQLLFYSVGIGQISSEVPQNLSASRPQDRQFILSSKKLLLSDSGFYLCAWGRGHGREAFFGQGTRLTVV.

This chain joins TRBV19 and TRBJ2-3; D may be TRBD2 (5 bases). CDR1 is LNHDA and CDR2 is SQIVND in the germline V gene (reference sequence). This CDR3 comprises 15 residues. The germline V and J ends were trimmed by 3 bases and 5 bases, with 15 bases remaining between them. The DNA of the CDR3 is TGTGCCAGTAGTATTTTATCGGCGGGCAGAGATACGCAGTATTTT. Amino acid sequence: CASSILSAGRDTQYF.

This chain connects TRBV6-5 to TRBJ2-7, with D possibly TRBD1 on 6 matching bases. This CDR3 has 14 residues. Trimming removed 7 bases at V and 2 bases at J, with 15 bases between. CDR1 is MNHEY and CDR2 is SVGAGI in the germline V gene. The CDR3 region has the DNA TGTGCCAGCATAGGGGGTACCCCGACCTACGAGCAGTACTTC. Its translation: CASIGGTPTYEQYF.

A single count supports this clone. This chain connects TRBV7-2 to TRBJ2-5, with D possibly TRBD2 on 5 matching bases. The germline gives CDR1 SGHTA, CDR2 FQGNSA. This CDR3 has 14 residues. Trimming pared 2 bases from V and 4 bases from J, leaving 11 bases between. Written as DNA, the CDR3 is TGTGCCAGCAGCTTAAGGTCCGGAGGAGAGACCCAGTACTTC. Translation gives CASSLRSGGETQYF.

CDR3 DNA: TGTGCCAGCAACGTTGTTTCAGGGAACACTGAAGCTTTCTTT. Residues: CASNVVSGNTEAFF. The V gene is TRBV21-1, the J gene TRBJ1-1; the D call of TRBD1 is as the table states it, not checked on the DNA. TRBV21-1 is a recognized pseudogene. The CDR3 totals 14 residues.

The chain is built from TRBV6-1 and TRBJ1-2; the match to TRBD1 covers 7 bases. This CDR3 spans 15 amino acids. Per germline, CDR1 MNHNS and CDR2 SASEGT. V lost 2 bases and J lost 5; bases outside the gene matches: 8. The CDR3 region is CASSERIGGEYGYTF. CDR3 nucleotides: TGTGCCAGCAGTGAAAGAATAGGGGGCGAGTATGGCTACACCTTC.

This clone came up once. This rearrangement joins TRBV4-1 to TRBJ2-1; no clear D gene. The CDR3 runs to 14 residues. The germline V and J ends were trimmed by 2 bases and 0 bases, with 5 bases remaining between them. Germline CDR1 MGHRA, CDR2 YSYEKL. CDR3 in amino acids: CASSQMSSYNEQFF. In DNA form, the CDR3 reads TGCGCCAGCAGCCAAATGAGCTCCTACAATGAGCAGTTCTTC.